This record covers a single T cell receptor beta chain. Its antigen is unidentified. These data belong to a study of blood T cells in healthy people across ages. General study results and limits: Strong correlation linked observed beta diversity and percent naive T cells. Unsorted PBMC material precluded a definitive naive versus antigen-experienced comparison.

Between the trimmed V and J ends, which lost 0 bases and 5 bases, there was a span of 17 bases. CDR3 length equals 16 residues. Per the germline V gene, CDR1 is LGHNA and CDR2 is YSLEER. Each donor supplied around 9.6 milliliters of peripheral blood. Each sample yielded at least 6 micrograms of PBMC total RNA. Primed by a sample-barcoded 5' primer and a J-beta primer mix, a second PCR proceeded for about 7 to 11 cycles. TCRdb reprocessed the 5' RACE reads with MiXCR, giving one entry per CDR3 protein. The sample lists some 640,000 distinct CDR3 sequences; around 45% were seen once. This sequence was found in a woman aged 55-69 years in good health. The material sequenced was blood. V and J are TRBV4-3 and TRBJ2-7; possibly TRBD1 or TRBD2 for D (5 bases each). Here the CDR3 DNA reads TGCGCCAGCAGCCAAGAAGCCAGGGCAGGAGGTGACGAGCAGTACTTC. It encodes CASSQEARAGGDEQYF.